This T cell receptor (beta chain) stems from a study of shared clonotypes between healthy human individuals. Germline CDR1 reads SNHLY; CDR2 reads FYNNEI. V lost 6 bases and J 0 bases, leaving 9 bases between the germline ends. The CDR3 covers 13 residues. Sorted subsets were amplified in replicate PCRs using around 200 ng DNA, 25,000 to 30,000 T cell genomes. Data came from immunoSEQ multiplex PCR; TCRdb stores just in-frame clones and leaves some out. Here the sample spans more than 1 million clones, around 78% being singletons. This sequence joins TRBV2 and TRBJ2-7, with D hard to call. Specimen: memory CD4+ T cells from PBMCs. Subset in this sample: CD45RA-negative fraction. The origin of this receptor is a man between 18 and 29 years old in good health. Some clones in this sample may be carry-over from other donors' samples. CDR3 sequence (DNA): TGTGCCAGCAGGGACCAAAACTCCTACGAGCAGTACTTC. Translated: CASRDQNSYEQYF. The full variable domain, its missing parts supplied by reference TRBV2 and TRBJ2-7, is EPEVTQTPSHQVTQMGQEVILRCVPISNHLYFYWYRQILGQKVEFLVSFYNNEISEKSEIFDDQFSVERPDGSNFTLKIRSTKLEDSAMYFCASRDQNSYEQYFGPGTRLTVT.